These T cell receptor beta chains were read from a single sample in a study of blood T cell repertoires in COVID-19. The assay was immunoSEQ multiplex PCR, and TCRdb's table has in-frame clones only and misses some. The sample contains under 250,000 clones, around 86% of which appear only once. Material: peripheral blood. The receptors derive from a man between 45 and 60 years old with COVID-19, enrolled during active disease. Each CDR3 is given with its conserved first and last residue. Fields, in order: V gene, J gene, clone size, CDR3 length, D gene, CDR3 DNA, CDR3 protein. D genes are given only for firm matches. Some rows have no size entry. The others give once, few or many, or a class for an expanded clone.

V: TRBV19
J: TRBJ2-1
size: .
length: 16
D: TRBD1
DNA: TGTGCCAGTAGTATTGGGTGGACAGGGGTAGGGAATGAGCAGTTCTTC
CDR3: CASSIGWTGVGNEQFF

V: TRBV28
J: TRBJ2-1
size: .
length: 17
D: TRBD2
DNA: TGTGCCAGCAGCGGGGCTAGCGGGGGTATTTTCGACAATGAGCAGTTCTTC
CDR3: CASSGASGGIFDNEQFF

V: TRBV10-3
J: TRBJ1-5
size: .
length: 14
D: .
DNA: TGTGCCATCAGTGAGGAGGGAATTCTTCAGCCCCAGCATTTT
CDR3: CAISEEGILQPQHF

V: TRBV5-4
J: TRBJ1-2
size: .
length: 14
D: TRBD1
DNA: TGTGCCAGCAGGACTGACAGGGACTACTATGGCTACACCTTC
CDR3: CASRTDRDYYGYTF

V: TRBV28
J: TRBJ2-7
size: .
length: 16
D: TRBD1
DNA: TGTGCCAGCAGTGGGAACCGGGACAGGGGTTGGAACGAGCAGTACTTC
CDR3: CASSGNRDRGWNEQYF

V: TRBV7-9
J: TRBJ2-1
size: .
length: 14
D: .
DNA: TGTGCCAGCAGCCGACTAGTAGGGGGCGGTGAGCAGTTCTTC
CDR3: CASSRLVGGGEQFF

V: TRBV20-1
J: TRBJ2-7
size: .
length: 11
D: .
DNA: TGCAGTGTTTACAGGGCCAACGAGCAGTACTTC
CDR3: CSVYRANEQYF

V: TRBV30
J: TRBJ2-7
size: .
length: 11
D: .
DNA: TGTGCCTGGATCCGAGCCAACGAGCAGTACTTC
CDR3: CAWIRANEQYF

V: TRBV5-4
J: TRBJ2-5
size: .
length: 16
D: .
DNA: TGTGCCAGCAGCTTGGGGACAAATCTGGAGGGGGAGACCCAGTACTTC
CDR3: CASSLGTNLEGETQYF

V: TRBV7-9
J: TRBJ2-3
size: .
length: 15
D: .
DNA: TGTGCCAGCAGCTACCGGGACTCCTACACAGATACGCAGTATTTT
CDR3: CASSYRDSYTDTQYF

V: TRBV5-1
J: TRBJ2-2
size: .
length: 15
D: TRBD1
DNA: TGCGCCAGCAGCTCCTGGGACAGGTTTGCCGGGGAGCTGTTTTTT
CDR3: CASSSWDRFAGELFF

V: TRBV25-1
J: TRBJ1-2
size: .
length: 14
D: .
DNA: TGTGCCAGCAGTGCTCCCGCAGGATCCTATGGCTACACCTTC
CDR3: CASSAPAGSYGYTF

V: TRBV10-1
J: TRBJ1-4
size: .
length: 15
D: .
DNA: TGCGCCAGCAGTACAGGGCCTGCAACTAATGAAAAACTGTTTTTT
CDR3: CASSTGPATNEKLFF

V: TRBV6-5
J: TRBJ2-7
size: .
length: 14
D: TRBD2
DNA: TGTGCCAGCACCTGGACTAGCGGGAGCTACGAGCAGTACTTC
CDR3: CASTWTSGSYEQYF

V: TRBV18
J: TRBJ2-1
size: .
length: 16
D: TRBD2
DNA: TGTGCCAGCTCACTCCTAGGGACTAGCGGGAGTTATGAGCAGTTCTTC
CDR3: CASSLLGTSGSYEQFF

V: TRBV18
J: TRBJ1-4
size: .
length: 17
D: .
DNA: TGTGCCAGCTCACCAGGGGAGATCTTAACGAGTAATGAAAAACTGTTTTTT
CDR3: CASSPGEILTSNEKLFF

V: TRBV11-3
J: TRBJ2-2
size: .
length: 14
D: .
DNA: TGTGCCAGCAGCTCGGAGTTTCCACCCGGGGAGCTGTTTTTT
CDR3: CASSSEFPPGELFF

V: TRBV5-1
J: TRBJ2-2
size: .
length: 16
D: .
DNA: TGCGCCAGCAGCCACGGCGAGGTGCGGGACACCGGGGAGCTGTTTTTT
CDR3: CASSHGEVRDTGELFF

V: TRBV24-1
J: TRBJ2-7
size: .
length: 16
D: .
DNA: TGTGCCACCAGTGATTTAGCCCGGGACACTTGCTACGAGCAGTACTTC
CDR3: CATSDLARDTCYEQYF

V: TRBV7-2
J: TRBJ2-1
size: .
length: 17
D: .
DNA: TGTGCCAGCAGCAAACAAGAGGGGACTTCCTCCTACAATGAGCAGTTCTTC
CDR3: CASSKQEGTSSYNEQFF

V: TRBV5-1
J: TRBJ2-2
size: .
length: 16
D: TRBD1
DNA: TGCGCCAGCAGCATCACGACAGGGGAGAACACCGGGGAGCTGTTTTTT
CDR3: CASSITTGENTGELFF

V: TRBV3-1/TRBV3-2
J: TRBJ1-4
size: .
length: 14
D: .
DNA: TGTGCCAGCAGCCAAGTGTCCGTTAATGAAAAACTGTTTTTT
CDR3: CASSQVSVNEKLFF

V: TRBV7-9
J: TRBJ1-1
size: .
length: 15
D: .
DNA: TGTGCCAGCAGCTTAGCGGCGGCCGAAAACACTGAAGCTTTCTTT
CDR3: CASSLAAAENTEAFF

V: TRBV2
J: TRBJ1-5
size: .
length: 14
D: .
DNA: TGTGCCAGCAGTGAAGGGCGGGCCAATCAGCCCCAGCATTTT
CDR3: CASSEGRANQPQHF

V: TRBV20-1
J: TRBJ2-5
size: .
length: 11
D: .
DNA: TGCAGTGCGGCAAGACAAGAGACCCAGTACTTC
CDR3: CSAARQETQYF

V: TRBV9
J: TRBJ2-7
size: .
length: 14
D: .
DNA: TGTGCCAGCAGCCCTCCGGGACACCACTACGAGCAGTACTTC
CDR3: CASSPPGHHYEQYF

V: TRBV4-1
J: TRBJ2-2
size: once
length: 15
D: .
DNA: TGCGCCAGCAGCCACCCCACGCTCCAGTCCGGGGAGCTGTTTTTT
CDR3: CASSHPTLQSGELFF

V: TRBV6-6
J: TRBJ1-5
size: .
length: 14
D: .
DNA: TGTGCCAGCAGTTACTTTTGGGGAGATCAGCCCCAGCATTTT
CDR3: CASSYFWGDQPQHF

V: TRBV2
J: TRBJ2-2
size: once
length: 14
D: .
DNA: TGTGCCAGCAAACTCGGCGGTCCCACCGGGGAGCTGTTTTTT
CDR3: CASKLGGPTGELFF

V: TRBV7-2
J: TRBJ2-7
size: .
length: 14
D: TRBD2
DNA: TGTGCCAGCAGCTTAAGCGGGGGGGATTACGAGCAGTACTTC
CDR3: CASSLSGGDYEQYF

V: TRBV20-1
J: TRBJ2-5
size: .
length: 11
D: .
DNA: TGCAGTGCTAGACAGGGGGAGACCCAGTACTTC
CDR3: CSARQGETQYF

V: TRBV3-1/TRBV3-2
J: TRBJ2-5
size: .
length: 17
D: TRBD2
DNA: TGTGCCAGCAGCCACCCCCGGGGACTAGCGGGAGGTGAGACCCAGTACTTC
CDR3: CASSHPRGLAGGETQYF

V: TRBV11-2
J: TRBJ2-5
size: .
length: 18
D: TRBD2
DNA: TGTGCCAGCAGCTTAGATCGGGGGGGGCCCACAAACCAAGAGACCCAGTACTTC
CDR3: CASSLDRGGPTNQETQYF

V: TRBV5-1
J: TRBJ2-4
size: .
length: 16
D: .
DNA: TGCGCCAGCAGCTTGGAGGCTCTAGGAGCCAAAAACATTCAGTACTTC
CDR3: CASSLEALGAKNIQYF

V: TRBV11-2
J: TRBJ2-7
size: .
length: 14
D: .
DNA: TGTGCCAGCAGCTTAATTAAATATAGCTACGAGCAGTACTTC
CDR3: CASSLIKYSYEQYF

V: TRBV18
J: TRBJ1-1
size: .
length: 14
D: TRBD1
DNA: TGTGCCAGCTCACGCGGACAGGGCCGGACTGAAGCTTTCTTT
CDR3: CASSRGQGRTEAFF

V: TRBV4-3
J: TRBJ1-2
size: .
length: 16
D: .
DNA: TGCGCCAGCAGCCAATTCGTTGGGACTGTCGTAAACGGCTACACCTTC
CDR3: CASSQFVGTVVNGYTF

V: TRBV5-5
J: TRBJ2-1
size: .
length: 14
D: TRBD2
DNA: TGTGCCAGCAGCTCGGCACGGCGGGAGGATGAGCAGTTCTTC
CDR3: CASSSARREDEQFF

V: TRBV5-1
J: TRBJ2-1
size: .
length: 15
D: TRBD2
DNA: TGCGCCAGCAGCTTTTTAGCGGGAGGGGGCGATGAGCAGTTCTTC
CDR3: CASSFLAGGGDEQFF

V: TRBV6-1
J: TRBJ1-3
size: .
length: 14
D: TRBD1
DNA: TGTGCCAGCAGTGACGACAGGGGTGGAAACACCATATATTTT
CDR3: CASSDDRGGNTIYF

V: TRBV5-1
J: TRBJ1-4
size: .
length: 16
D: .
DNA: TGCGCCAGCAGCCCCCTGCCACGGGAGGCTAATGAAAAACTGTTTTTT
CDR3: CASSPLPREANEKLFF

V: TRBV12-3/TRBV12-4
J: TRBJ1-1
size: .
length: 12
D: TRBD1
DNA: TGTGCCAGCAGTTTGTGGGGACAGAAAGCTTTCTTT
CDR3: CASSLWGQKAFF

V: TRBV10-3
J: TRBJ2-7
size: .
length: 14
D: TRBD1
DNA: TGTGCCATCACCCCAGGACAGGGAACCTACGAGCAGTACTTC
CDR3: CAITPGQGTYEQYF

V: TRBV2
J: TRBJ2-2
size: .
length: 15
D: .
DNA: TGTGCCAGCATGAGGGAAGCGGTGAACACCGGGGAGCTGTTTTTT
CDR3: CASMREAVNTGELFF

V: TRBV18
J: TRBJ2-7
size: once
length: 17
D: TRBD2
DNA: TGTGCCAGCTCACCAAGGGCCAGCGGGAGTAGCACCTACGAGCAGTACTTC
CDR3: CASSPRASGSSTYEQYF

V: TRBV5-4
J: TRBJ2-1
size: .
length: 14
D: .
DNA: TGTGCCAGCAGCTTGGGACTAGTCTACAATGAGCAGTTCTTC
CDR3: CASSLGLVYNEQFF

V: TRBV9
J: TRBJ2-3
size: .
length: 16
D: TRBD2
DNA: TGTGCCAGCAGCGTGAGCGGGGATACTAGCACAGATACGCAGTATTTT
CDR3: CASSVSGDTSTDTQYF

V: TRBV30
J: TRBJ1-3
size: few
length: 15
D: TRBD1
DNA: TGTGCCTGGAGTAGGACAGGGCCCTCTGGAAACACCATATATTTT
CDR3: CAWSRTGPSGNTIYF

V: TRBV27
J: TRBJ1-5
size: .
length: 16
D: TRBD1
DNA: TGTGCCAGCAGCAAGACAGGGCCCAGGGGCAATCAGCCCCAGCATTTT
CDR3: CASSKTGPRGNQPQHF

V: TRBV6-1
J: TRBJ1-6
size: .
length: 14
D: .
DNA: TGTGCCAGCAGTGAACTCGACAGAAATTCACCCCTCCACTTT
CDR3: CASSELDRNSPLHF

V: TRBV27
J: TRBJ1-1
size: .
length: 15
D: .
DNA: TGTGCCAGCAGTTTAAGGGGCAGGATGAACACTGAAGCTTTCTTT
CDR3: CASSLRGRMNTEAFF